This T cell receptor beta chain was sequenced in a study of cytomegalovirus exposure and HLA in healthy donors (dated by TCRdb to 2016 to 2017). Looking at the study overall: An earlier analysis of more than 550 of the donors reported approximately 260 Gb of sequence data and around 100 million unique TCR beta sequences obtained from 150 million to 200 million T cells. The study combined high-throughput TCR immunosequencing, statistical association of individual TCRs with disease status, and machine learning to predict cytomegalovirus infection status. Alongside the repertoire data, information on donor age, sex, ethnicity and CMV serostatus was compiled. Class I and class II HLA loci were covered by the typing at four-digit resolution. A later analysis re-analyzed previously published TCR beta repertoires from 666 donors and added high-resolution HLA genotyping to study TCR occurrence patterns. The study profiled the T cell repertoires of 500 to 800 subjects by immunosequencing and related them to cytomegalovirus serostatus. Besides the first cohort of 550 to 750 subjects, a separate validation cohort made up of roughly 120 different subjects was used. Every repertoire in the discovery cohort had been generated on one and the same sequencing platform. The aim of the study was to test whether cataloging public T cell receptors could identify signatures of past pathogen exposure. Typing coverage varied by locus: roughly 629-630 donors for A, B, C, DRB1 and DQB1; roughly 510 for DQA1; more than 600 for DPA1; under 490 for DPB1. In a later genetic analysis, genome-wide SNP genotypes for about three fifths of the 666 donors were used, and that subset was treated as a discovery cohort. Approximately 310 gigabases of sequencing data and around 80 million unique TCR sequences made up an early release that covered approximately 700 HLA-typed donors. About five DR-DQ haplotypes were handled as single units for association and clustering because linkage in the cohort was strong. Rather than using new phenotypic data, the later analysis identified candidate immune exposures from TCR beta sequences and from how often those sequences occurred across donors. Among the roughly 370 genotyped donors, more than 70% belonged to the genetic ancestry cluster associated with self-reported Caucasian donors. An earlier analysis of 450 to 750 of the donors used high-throughput TCR beta sequencing to judge whether each TCR beta V gene segment behaved as functional or pseudogenic. Among a few hundred genotyped donors of the cohort, an average of approximately 240,000 unique TCR beta nucleotide sequences were sequenced per donor, around 18% of them non-productive.

Overall study results and their limits: Linkage disequilibrium might explain the correlated functional status among segregating V segments, but an unknown experimental factor could not be excluded. According to a later analysis, most CMV-associated TCR beta chains appeared to be HLA-restricted, and the HLA associations seemed to be driven largely by CMV exposure. V-gene and J-gene trimming of TCR beta chains was associated with a missense DCLRE1C variant in a later genetic analysis, and the association was replicated in an independent cohort. A later genetic analysis reported fewer N-insertions in productive TCRs among donors in an Asian-associated ancestry cluster than the 666-donor mean. Immune exposure information for the cohort was limited to CMV serostatus. In an earlier analysis of several hundred of the donors, most TCR beta V segments were observed in productive rearrangements about 90% or about 30% of the time, broadly matching IMGT annotations. A further reported finding was that TCR beta sequences accurately predicted the HLA-A and HLA-B alleles for most subjects in the first cohort. In a later analysis, TCR association rates were found to vary across HLA loci, with the most associated TCRs seen for DRB1 alleles and the fewest for HLA-C alleles. Because the 87-base-pair reads could not distinguish some IMGT-functional V segments, including TRBV6-2 and TRBV6-3, those segments were excluded. Three of the identified cytomegalovirus-associated TCR beta chains were confirmed in vitro to be specific for cytomegalovirus antigens. In this cohort, only TCR beta chains were sequenced, and detectable features were limited by the absence of alpha or paired-chain data. Because counts were too low, more than 15 rarely observed V segments, including chromosome 9 orphons, were left out of the earlier analysis of 587 of the donors. According to a later analysis, parvovirus B19, influenza, CMV and Epstein-Barr virus appeared linked to several top co-occurrence clusters. The study gave a list of 150 to 200 TCR beta chains associated with cytomegalovirus. At a false discovery rate of 0.05, a later analysis linked 15,000 to 20,000 TCR beta sequences to specific HLA alleles. Cytomegalovirus status was reported to be diagnosed by the classifier with high specificity and sensitivity in both the original and validation cohorts. Across donors, most TCR sequences were observed very rarely, whereas some public TCRs were present in many individuals. According to the authors, the approach could potentially be generalized to other disease states and immunological phenotypes. A later analysis found that HLA-associated TCR beta chains were more clonally expanded and had lower generation probabilities than equally common non-associated chains. Sequencing depth was assumed to be roughly uniform across donors in the presence/absence analyses, though that assumption may not hold. Because HLA typing was missing for some donors at each locus, association tests included only the typed subset. A cluster of highly shared sequence variants was judged likely to be a technical artifact of the sequencing pipeline. When HLA alleles, especially DR and DQ, strongly co-occurred, TCR associations were difficult to assign to individual alleles.

Points on this clone: Its antigen target is currently unknown. No much larger clonotype is one base removed from it; base qualities were not supplied.

The cohort comprised more than 550 healthy bone marrow donors. At the time of sampling, all cohort members were nominally healthy, though unrecorded immune exposures were likely present. The donor was CMV seropositive and was included in the group of some 290 seropositive cohort members. Every donor gave a peripheral blood sample, and the peripheral blood mononuclear cells from that sample were used for TCR beta sequencing. The Qiagen DNeasy Blood Extraction Kit was used to extract genomic DNA from the blood cell samples. Counted from cysteine to phenylalanine, this CDR3 has 16 amino acids. The retained sequence is limited to the CDR3, 48 bases, with the frame set at the first base. The germline V and J ends show losses of 5 bases and 6 bases respectively, and no gene match explains 8 bases of the junction. CDR1 SGHVS and CDR2 FQNEAQ are derived from the germline V gene. The library was made by the immunoSEQ multiplex PCR assay. For the multiplex PCR, a mixture combining 60 forward primers for TCR Vbeta segments and 13 reverse primers for TCR Jbeta segments was used. The CDR3 region of rearranged TCR beta genes was amplified from genomic DNA by a multiplex PCR assay. The amplified TCR beta libraries were sequenced on the Illumina HiSeq System as 87-base-pair reads. Per the authors' processing: A later analysis tallied 75 million to 95 million unique TCR beta chains across the 666 repertoires, and around 12 million of those chains were shared by two or more donors. To remove PCR and sequencing errors, raw reads were error-corrected and collapsed into unique sequences using a nearest-neighbor algorithm that merged closely related sequences. Alignment of CDR3 sequences to IMGT reference sequences was used to assign V, D and J gene segments. For a sequence to be retained, a match of at least six nucleotides to both a V gene segment and a J gene segment was required. Rearrangements were classified as productive when the CDR3 lacked stop codons and remained in frame with V and J, and all other rearrangements were classified as non-productive. CDR3 was defined by IMGT convention, running from the second conserved V-encoded cysteine to the conserved J-encoded phenylalanine. The earlier analysis of 500 to 650 of the donors excluded any sequence lacking an unambiguous match to a single V gene segment. In an earlier analysis of 587 of the donors, V segments were called functional above 56.7% productive rearrangements and were called segregating when the between-donor standard deviation exceeded 5%. A statistical classification framework was developed to diagnose cytomegalovirus status using the catalog of TCR beta chain sequences. V and J gene assignment, in a later analysis, came from comparing TCR nucleotide sequences with IMGT/GENE-DB human TR gene sequences. A later analysis assigned CDR3 sequences and most-parsimonious VDJ recombination scenarios with the TCRdist pipeline. In a later analysis, every TCR beta chain was defined by the combination of its CDR3 amino acid sequence and its V-gene family, and reads without a unique V-gene family were dropped. As a way to deal with suspected cross-contamination and a sequencing artifact, a later analysis dropped 500 to 700 nucleotide sequences that were highly shared and had low generation probability. In a later analysis, a clonal expansion index was calculated for each public chain from normalized within-repertoire ranks of inferred template counts. Generation probabilities in a later analysis came from a VDJ recombination model fitted to out-of-frame rearrangements, and those results were checked against IGoR. In a later analysis, TCR-TCR, TCR-HLA and TCR-CMV co-occurrence was scored with hypergeometric tests, and a repertoire-size bias correction was applied to TCR pairs. In a later analysis, false discovery rates were estimated by permuting HLA or CMV assignments 20 times. In a later analysis, co-occurring TCRs were grouped with DBSCAN, and TCRdist sequence similarity was added when clustering was performed within HLA-allele-positive subsets. Repertoires with fewer than 30,000 or more than 120,000 public chains, plus five repertoires with anomalous nucleotide sharing, were excluded from co-occurrence clustering. In TCRdb, the immuneACCESS table is reduced to in-frame sequences with V and J assigned. These tables do not hold every clone; where another copy was compared, an unresolved V gene accounts for under half, and the others remain unexplained. Clonal size and the V and J genes are those of that table, whereas D and trimming came from the DNA. A total of about 100,000 clones appear in this sample, 60% to 80% of them only once. The ten most abundant clones make up 4.8% of the sample.

Sequences were obtained from PBMCs. Rearrangement joined TRBV7-8 to TRBJ2-1, and TRBD2 matches 12 of the central bases. The TCR originated in a woman aged 18 to 35 in good health and CMV-seropositive. The DNA is TGTGCCAGCAGCCAGGCGACTAGCGGGAGAGGCAATGAGCAGTTCTTC. Its coded protein is CASSQATSGRGNEQFF.